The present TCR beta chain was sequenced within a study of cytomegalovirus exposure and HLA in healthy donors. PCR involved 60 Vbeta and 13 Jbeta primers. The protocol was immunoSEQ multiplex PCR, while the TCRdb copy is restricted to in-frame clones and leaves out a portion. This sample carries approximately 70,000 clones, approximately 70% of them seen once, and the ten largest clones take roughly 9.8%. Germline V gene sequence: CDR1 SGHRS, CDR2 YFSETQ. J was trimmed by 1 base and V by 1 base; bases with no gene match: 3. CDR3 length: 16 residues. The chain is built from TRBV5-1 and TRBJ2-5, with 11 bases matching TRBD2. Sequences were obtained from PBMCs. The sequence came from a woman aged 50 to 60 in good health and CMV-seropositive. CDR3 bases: TGCGCCAGCAGCTTGTTAGGGACTAGCGGCCAAGAGACCCAGTACTTC. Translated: CASSLLGTSGQETQYF.